Presented here are 15 T cell receptor beta chains from one specimen sequenced in a study of PD-L1 blockade in urothelial cancer. The method was immunoSEQ multiplex PCR; TCRdb's version includes in-frame clones alone and lacks a portion of them. The sample has 90,000 or so clones, around 91% seen once. Noted time point: pretreatment peripheral blood. The specimen comprised PBMCs, sampled around atezolizumab (anti-PD-L1) treatment. The receptors shown here come from a man aged 55 to 70 with urothelial cancer.

J is TRBJ1-1 and V is TRBV5-4; TRBD1 is a possible D gene (6 bases). The CDR3 totals 15 residues. V lost 4 bases, J lost 4 bases, and 17 bases lay in between. Germline V lookup: CDR1 SGHNT, CDR2 YYREEE (reference sequence). The CDR3 DNA follows: TGTGCCAGCAGCCCTGGGGGCAGCTTCGTCACTGAAGCTTTCTTT. Translation: CASSPGGSFVTEAFF.

The V call is TRBV5-1, the J call TRBJ1-1; D unclear. The CDR3 loop spans 12 amino acids. CDR1 is SGHRS and CDR2 is YFSETQ in the germline V gene. Trimming removed 0 bases from V and 4 bases from J, with 4 bases in between. CDR3 in amino acids: CASSLGATEAFF. In nucleotides, the CDR3 is TGCGCCAGCAGCTTGGGGGCCACTGAAGCTTTCTTT.

The V call is TRBV10-2, the J call TRBJ1-5; D perhaps matches TRBD1 (5 bases). The CDR3 spans 12 residues. The V end lost 8 bases, the J end lost 5 bases, and 10 bases lay between the germline ends. From germline, CDR1 is WSHSY and CDR2 SAAADI. CDR3 residues: CASGAAHQPQHF. For the CDR3, the DNA is TGCGCCAGCGGGGCAGCCCATCAGCCCCAGCATTTT.

The chain recombines TRBV4-1 with TRBJ2-3; 12 bases align to TRBD2. This CDR3 spans 18 amino acids. Trimming at V came to 1 base and at J to 4 bases, leaving 9 bases not matched to a gene. CDR1 is MGHRA and CDR2 is YSYEKL in the germline V gene. The CDR3 DNA sequence: TGCGCCAGCAGCCAAGTGCTAGCGGGAGGGCGGGGGGCAGATACGCAGTATTTT. Amino acids: CASSQVLAGGRGADTQYF.

This chain connects TRBV4-2 to TRBJ2-7; no clear D. With 1 base removed from V and 6 bases from J, the gap between germline ends came to 22 bases. The CDR3 extends over 17 amino acids. The V gene's germline CDR1 is LGHNA and CDR2 YNFKEQ. CDR3 nucleotide sequence: TGTGCCAGCAGCCAAGTTTTTTCGAGGTACGCCTCCGGCGAGCAGTACTTC. It is translated as CASSQVFSRYASGEQYF.

This chain connects TRBV5-4 to TRBJ1-1; TRBD1 matches at 8 bases. J gave up 4 bases and V 3 bases, and 8 bases lay outside the gene matches. Per germline, CDR1 SGHNT and CDR2 YYREEE (reference sequence). This CDR3 has 15 residues. Written as DNA, the CDR3 is TGTGCCAGCAGCTCCCGGGGGACAGGAATCACTGAAGCTTTCTTT. This translates into CASSSRGTGITEAFF.

The chain employs TRBV9 and TRBJ1-1; D ambiguous. The CDR3 spans 18 residues. Germline V CDR1 and CDR2: SGDLS, YYNGEE. The germline V and J ends were trimmed by 0 bases and 0 bases, with 18 bases remaining between them. The CDR3 region has the DNA TGTGCCAGCAGCGTAGTCTCTAGCAGAGCAAACCTGAACACTGAAGCTTTCTTT. It yields the protein CASSVVSSRANLNTEAFF.

The genes are TRBV10-1 and TRBJ1-1; D is perhaps TRBD1 (5 bases). The CDR3 contains 15 residues. The germline CDR1 and CDR2 sequences are WNHNN and SYGVQD (reference sequence). Trimming took off 6 bases at V and 6 bases at J, with 20 bases between the two ends. For the CDR3, the DNA is TGCGCCAGCAGCAACCTTCTCGGGGGGAGGTCTGAAGCTTTCTTT. Its protein is CASSNLLGGRSEAFF.

The CDR3 nucleotides are TGTGCCAGCAGCTTGGGCGGGAGGCCAGGAGAGACCCAGTACTTC. Encoded protein: CASSLGGRPGETQYF. The rearrangement uses TRBV6-5 and TRBJ2-5; the match to TRBD2 covers 8 bases. Germline V gene lookup returns CDR1 MNHEY and CDR2 SVGAGI. This CDR3 has 15 amino acids. V trimming: 6 bases; J trimming: 4 bases; junction bases outside the gene matches: 10.

J is TRBJ2-1 and V is TRBV28; tentative D call: TRBD1 (6 bases). Germline lookup yields CDR1 MDHEN and CDR2 SYDVKM. The V end was cut by 1 base, the J end by 4 bases, with 11 bases between. The CDR3 runs 15 residues. CDR3 sequence reads: CASSLSGVGYNEQFF. Written as DNA, the CDR3 is TGTGCCAGCAGTTTATCAGGGGTAGGGTACAATGAGCAGTTCTTC. The entire variable domain, with the rest obtained from reference TRBV28 and TRBJ2-1, is as follows: DVKVTQSSRYLVKRTGEKVFLECVQDMDHENMFWYRQDPGLGLRLIYFSYDVKMKEKGDIPEGYSVSREKKERFSLILESASTNQTSMYLCASSLSGVGYNEQFFGPGTRLTVL.

This clone was recorded only once. The rearrangement joins TRBV27 to TRBJ2-3; 7 positions agree with TRBD1. V was pared by 5 bases and J by 2 bases, with 10 bases of the junction left unmatched. The CDR3 has 16 residues. Germline CDR1 and CDR2: MNHEY and SMNVEV (reference sequence). The chain's CDR3 is CASSAWTGKFTDTQYF. Written as DNA, the CDR3 is TGTGCCAGCAGTGCTTGGACAGGAAAGTTCACAGATACGCAGTATTTT.

The V gene is TRBV28, the J gene TRBJ1-4, with 10 bases identical to TRBD1. The J segment lost 8 bases and the V segment lost 6 bases, leaving 9 bases of the junction unmatched. CDR1 MDHEN and CDR2 SYDVKM come from the germline V gene. The CDR3 is 15 amino acids. In DNA, the CDR3 is TGTGCCAGCAGCTCTTCCTCGACAGGGGGCGAAAAACTGTTTTTT. Its translation is CASSSSSTGGEKLFF.

V is TRBV11-1 and J is TRBJ2-2; 8 bases fit TRBD2. The CDR3 runs 16 residues. Trimming at V came to 1 base and at J to 5 bases, leaving 6 bases not matched to a gene. Germline lookup yields CDR1 SGHAT and CDR2 FQDESV (reference sequence). CDR3 sequence: CASSLDPGGETGELFF. In DNA form, the CDR3 reads TGTGCCAGCAGCTTAGATCCGGGGGGGGAAACCGGGGAGCTGTTTTTT.

The chain couples TRBV28 to TRBJ1-2, with D perhaps matching TRBD1 (5 bases). Germline lookup yields CDR1 MDHEN and CDR2 SYDVKM. The CDR3 consists of 14 residues. V was pared by 5 bases and J by 7 bases, with 17 bases between. The CDR3 DNA sequence: TGTGCCAGCAGTGGCCCCGGGGGGGGTGGTGGCTACACCTTC. Protein product: CASSGPGGGGGYTF.

Only a few counts were recorded for this clone. The rearrangement joins TRBV9 to TRBJ2-1; no clear D. With 0 bases removed from V and 4 bases from J, the gap between germline ends came to 5 bases. The CDR3 consists of 13 residues. Germline values: CDR1 SGDLS, CDR2 YYNGEE. CDR3 coding DNA: TGTGCCAGCAGCGTAGCACTTTACAATGAGCAGTTCTTC. Protein: CASSVALYNEQFF.